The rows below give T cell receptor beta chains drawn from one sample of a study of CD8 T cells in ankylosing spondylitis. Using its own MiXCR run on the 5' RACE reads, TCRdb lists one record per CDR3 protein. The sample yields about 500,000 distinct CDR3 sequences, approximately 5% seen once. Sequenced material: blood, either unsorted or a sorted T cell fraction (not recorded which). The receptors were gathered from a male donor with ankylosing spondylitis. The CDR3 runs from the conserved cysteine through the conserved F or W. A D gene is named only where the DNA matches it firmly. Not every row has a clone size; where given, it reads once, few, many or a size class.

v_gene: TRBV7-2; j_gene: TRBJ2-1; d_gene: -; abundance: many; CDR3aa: CASSLQHSYNEQFF; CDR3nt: TGTGCCAGCAGCTTACAGCACTCCTACAATGAGCAGTTCTTC
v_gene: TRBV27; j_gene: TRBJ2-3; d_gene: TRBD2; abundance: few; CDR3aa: CASSLILAGGPSTDTQYF; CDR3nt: TGTGCCAGCAGTTTAATACTAGCGGGGGGCCCTTCCACAGATACGCAGTATTTT
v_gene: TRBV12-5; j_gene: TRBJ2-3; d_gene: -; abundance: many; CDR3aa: CASGDRRSTDTQYF; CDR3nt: TGTGCTAGTGGAGATAGGAGAAGCACAGATACGCAGTATTTT
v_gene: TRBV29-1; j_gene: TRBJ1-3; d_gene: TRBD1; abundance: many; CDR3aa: CSVDAGTGSGNTIYF; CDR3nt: TGCAGCGTTGATGCCGGGACAGGATCAGGAAACACCATATATTTT
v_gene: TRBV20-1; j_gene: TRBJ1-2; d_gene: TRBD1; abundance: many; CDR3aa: CSARDAPGQGLSRYGYTF; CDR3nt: TGCAGTGCTAGAGACGCCCCGGGACAGGGGCTTTCACGCTATGGCTACACCTTC
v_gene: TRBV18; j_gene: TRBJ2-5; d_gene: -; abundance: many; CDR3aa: CASSPPSQETQYF; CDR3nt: TGTGCCAGCTCACCCCCCTCCCAAGAGACCCAGTACTTC
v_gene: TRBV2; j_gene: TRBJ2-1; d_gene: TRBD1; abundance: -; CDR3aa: CASSASGQGAYEQFF; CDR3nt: TGTGCCAGCAGTGCTTCGGGACAGGGGGCGTACGAGCAGTTCTTC
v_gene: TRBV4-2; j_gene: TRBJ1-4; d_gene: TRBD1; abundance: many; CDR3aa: CASRSRGREDEKLFF; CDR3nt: TGTGCCAGCAGATCCAGGGGGCGTGAGGATGAAAAACTGTTTTTT
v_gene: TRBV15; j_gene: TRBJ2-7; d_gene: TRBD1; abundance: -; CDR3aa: CATSREGGQGARYEQYF; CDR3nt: TGTGCCACCAGCAGGGAGGGAGGACAGGGGGCGCGATACGAGCAGTACTTC
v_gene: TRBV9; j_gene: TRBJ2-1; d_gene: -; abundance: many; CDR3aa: CASSVSGNSYNEQFF; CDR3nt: TGTGCCAGCAGCGTATCAGGAAACTCCTACAATGAGCAGTTCTTC
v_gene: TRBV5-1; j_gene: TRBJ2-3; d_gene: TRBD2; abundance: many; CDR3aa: CASSTTSAILDTQYF; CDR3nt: TGCGCCAGCAGCACAACTAGCGCGATTTTAGATACGCAGTATTTT
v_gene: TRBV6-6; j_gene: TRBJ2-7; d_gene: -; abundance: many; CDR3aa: CASSYYYEQYF; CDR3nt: TGTGCCAGCAGTTACTACTACGAGCAGTACTTC
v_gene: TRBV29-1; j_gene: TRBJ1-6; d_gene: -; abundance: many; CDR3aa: CSVGGSLNSPLHF; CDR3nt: TGCAGCGTTGGTGGCAGCCTGAATTCACCCCTCCACTTT
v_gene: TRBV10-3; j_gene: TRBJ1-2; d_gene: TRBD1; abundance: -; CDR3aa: CAICSRPDRGQLVVSGYTF; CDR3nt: TGTGCCATCTGTTCCCGTCCGGACAGGGGGCAGTTAGTAGTGAGCGGCTACACCTTC
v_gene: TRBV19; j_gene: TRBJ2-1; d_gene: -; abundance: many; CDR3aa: CASRDHYNEQFF; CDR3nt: TGTGCCAGTAGGGATCACTACAATGAGCAGTTCTTC
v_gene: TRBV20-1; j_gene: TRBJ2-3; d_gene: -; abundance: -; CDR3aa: CSACGGGAADTQYF; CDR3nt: TGCAGTGCTTGTGGGGGGGGGGCAGCAGATACGCAGTATTTT
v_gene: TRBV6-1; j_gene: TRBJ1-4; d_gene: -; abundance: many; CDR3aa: CASSEPEGDEKLFF; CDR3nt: TGTGCCAGCAGTGAACCGGAGGGGGATGAAAAACTGTTTTTT
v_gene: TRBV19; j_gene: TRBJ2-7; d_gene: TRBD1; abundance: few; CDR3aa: CASSFSTGYRGEQYF; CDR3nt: TGTGCCAGTAGTTTCTCGACAGGGTACCGAGGCGAGCAGTACTTC
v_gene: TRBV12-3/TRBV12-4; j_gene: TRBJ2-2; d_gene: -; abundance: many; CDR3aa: CASSRPGTGSGELFF; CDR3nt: TGTGCCAGCAGTCGTCCCGGGACCGGTTCCGGGGAGCTGTTTTTT
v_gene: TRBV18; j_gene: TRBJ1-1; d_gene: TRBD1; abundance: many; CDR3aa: CASSLTTGENTEAFF; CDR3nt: TGTGCCAGCTCACTTACTACAGGGGAGAACACTGAAGCTTTCTTT
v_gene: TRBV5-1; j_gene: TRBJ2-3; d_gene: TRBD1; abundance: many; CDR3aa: CASSLGQTDTQYF; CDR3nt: TGCGCCAGCAGCCTGGGACAGACAGATACGCAGTATTTT
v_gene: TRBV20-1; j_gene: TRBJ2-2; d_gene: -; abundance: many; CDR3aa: CSAAGGSNTGELFF; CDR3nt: TGCAGTGCTGCTGGGGGCTCAAACACCGGGGAGCTGTTTTTT
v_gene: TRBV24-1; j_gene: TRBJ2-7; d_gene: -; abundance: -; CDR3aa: CATSDPGPPGEQYF; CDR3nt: TGTGCCACCAGTGATCCGGGACCTCCCGGCGAGCAGTACTTC
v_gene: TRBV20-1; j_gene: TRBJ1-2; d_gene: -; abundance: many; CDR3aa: CSARDRRTALYGYTF; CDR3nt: TGCAGTGCTAGAGATCGGAGAACGGCTCTATATGGCTACACCTTC
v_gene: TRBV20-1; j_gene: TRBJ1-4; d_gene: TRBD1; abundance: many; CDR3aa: CSARVGTAIEKLFF; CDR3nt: TGCAGTGCTAGAGTCGGGACAGCTATCGAAAAACTGTTTTTT
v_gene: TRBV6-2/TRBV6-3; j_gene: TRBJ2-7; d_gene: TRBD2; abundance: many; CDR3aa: CASSYSLGGAQDYEQYF; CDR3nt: TGTGCCAGCAGTTACTCCCTCGGGGGGGCGCAGGACTACGAGCAGTACTTC
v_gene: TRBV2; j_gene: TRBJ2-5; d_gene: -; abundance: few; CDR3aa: CASSERPVKETQYF; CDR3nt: TGTGCCAGCAGTGAACGGCCAGTTAAAGAGACCCAGTACTTC
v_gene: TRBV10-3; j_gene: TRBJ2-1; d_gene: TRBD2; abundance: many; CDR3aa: CAISEFLAGEQFF; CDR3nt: TGTGCCATCAGTGAGTTCCTAGCGGGGGAGCAGTTCTTC
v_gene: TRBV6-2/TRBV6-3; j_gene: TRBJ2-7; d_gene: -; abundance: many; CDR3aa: CASSDPGPTYEQYF; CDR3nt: TGTGCCAGCAGTGATCCCGGGCCGACCTACGAGCAGTACTTC
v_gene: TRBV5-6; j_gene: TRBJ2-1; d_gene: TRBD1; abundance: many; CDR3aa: CASSSRTGYNEQFF; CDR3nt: TGTGCCAGCAGCTCTCGGACAGGTTACAATGAGCAGTTCTTC
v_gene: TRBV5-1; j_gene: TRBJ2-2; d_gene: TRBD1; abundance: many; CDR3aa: CASSPGQSTTGELFF; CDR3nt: TGCGCCAGCAGTCCGGGACAGAGCACGACCGGGGAGCTGTTTTTT
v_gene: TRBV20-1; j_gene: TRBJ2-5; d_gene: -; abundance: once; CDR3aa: CSARDPRGKETQYF; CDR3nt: TGCAGTGCTAGAGATCCTAGAGGGAAAGAGACCCAGTACTTC
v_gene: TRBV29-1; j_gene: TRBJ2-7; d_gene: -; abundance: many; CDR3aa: CSVEEPGSAYEQYF; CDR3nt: TGCAGCGTTGAAGAACCGGGGTCGGCCTACGAGCAGTACTTC
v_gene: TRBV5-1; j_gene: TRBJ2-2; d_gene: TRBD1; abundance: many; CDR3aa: CASSLVRTGNTGELFF; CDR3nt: TGCGCCAGCAGCTTGGTGAGGACAGGGAACACCGGGGAGCTGTTTTTT
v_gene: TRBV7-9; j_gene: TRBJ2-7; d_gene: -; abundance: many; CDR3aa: CASSSRSGEQYF; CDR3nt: TGTGCCAGCAGCTCTAGGTCTGGTGAGCAGTACTTC
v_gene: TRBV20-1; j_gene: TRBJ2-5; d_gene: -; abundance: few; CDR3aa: CSASGLIQETQYF; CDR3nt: TGCAGTGCTAGCGGATTAATTCAAGAGACCCAGTACTTC
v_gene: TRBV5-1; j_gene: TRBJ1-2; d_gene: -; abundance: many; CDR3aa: CASSSDINYGYTF; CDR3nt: TGCGCCAGCAGCTCAGACATCAACTATGGCTACACCTTC
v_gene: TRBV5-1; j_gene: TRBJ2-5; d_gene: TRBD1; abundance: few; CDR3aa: CASSGTVETQYF; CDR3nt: TGCGCCAGCAGCGGGACAGTCGAGACCCAGTACTTC
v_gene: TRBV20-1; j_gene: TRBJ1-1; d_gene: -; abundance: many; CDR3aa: CSAGGGLTGNTEAFF; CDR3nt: TGCAGTGCCGGGGGGGGGCTGACGGGCAACACTGAAGCTTTCTTT
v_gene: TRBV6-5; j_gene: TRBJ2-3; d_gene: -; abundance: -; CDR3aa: CASSLSGTNRTDTQYF; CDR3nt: TGTGCCAGCAGTTTATCCGGGACCAATCGCACAGATACGCAGTATTTT
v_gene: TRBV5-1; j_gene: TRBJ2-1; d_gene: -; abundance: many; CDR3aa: CASSLDRAAYNEQFF; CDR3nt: TGCGCCAGCAGCTTGGACAGGGCGGCATACAATGAGCAGTTCTTC
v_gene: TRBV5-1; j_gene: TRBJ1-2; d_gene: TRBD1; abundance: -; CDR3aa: CASSLAEGQGRGYTF; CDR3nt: TGCGCCAGCAGCTTGGCCGAGGGACAGGGGAGAGGCTACACCTTC
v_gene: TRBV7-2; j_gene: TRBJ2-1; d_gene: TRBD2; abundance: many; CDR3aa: CASSLVSGGGANEQFF; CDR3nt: TGTGCCAGCAGCTTGGTTAGCGGGGGGGGCGCTAATGAGCAGTTCTTC
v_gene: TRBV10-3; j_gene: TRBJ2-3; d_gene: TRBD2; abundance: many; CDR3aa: CAIKIRGEADTQYF; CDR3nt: TGTGCCATCAAGATACGGGGGGAGGCAGATACGCAGTATTTT
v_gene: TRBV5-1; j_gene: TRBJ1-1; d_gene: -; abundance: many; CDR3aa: CASSLVPTEAFF; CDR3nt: TGCGCCAGCAGCTTGGTACCCACTGAAGCTTTCTTT
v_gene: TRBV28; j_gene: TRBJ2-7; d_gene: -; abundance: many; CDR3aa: CASSLPRMVDEQYF; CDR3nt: TGTGCCAGCAGTTTACCTCGAATGGTGGACGAGCAGTACTTC
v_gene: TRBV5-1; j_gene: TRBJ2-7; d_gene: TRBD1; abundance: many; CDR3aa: CASSSKSGTGRYEQYF; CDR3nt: TGCGCCAGCAGTTCAAAATCCGGGACAGGGAGGTACGAGCAGTACTTC
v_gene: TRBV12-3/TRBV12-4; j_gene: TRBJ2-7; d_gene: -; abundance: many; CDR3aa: CASSLGPDGTYEQYF; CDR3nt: TGTGCCAGCAGTTTAGGGCCGGACGGAACCTACGAGCAGTACTTC
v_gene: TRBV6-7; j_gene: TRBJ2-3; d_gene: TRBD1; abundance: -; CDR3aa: CASSQARGRYPDTQYF; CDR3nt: TGTGCCAGCAGTCAAGCCAGGGGGCGCTACCCAGATACGCAGTATTTT
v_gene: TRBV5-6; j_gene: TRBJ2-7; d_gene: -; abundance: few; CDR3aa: CASSSRLLRTGEQYF; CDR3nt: TGTGCCAGCAGCTCCAGGCTACTCAGGACGGGCGAGCAGTACTTC